Shown below are 26 T cell receptor beta chains from a single sample sequenced in a study of blood T cell repertoires in COVID-19. Sequencing used immunoSEQ multiplex PCR; TCRdb keeps in-frame clones, though not all of them. The repertoire consists of a few hundred thousand clones, with about 88% occurring once and the leading ten covering just over 6.5%. Sequenced sample: PBMCs or T cells enriched from blood (not recorded which). Receptors were obtained from a woman aged 50 to 60 who had been exposed to COVID-19.

This clone was seen only a few times. For the CDR3, the DNA is TGTGCCAGCAGCTGGGGACTTCAAGAGACCCAGTACTTC. This gives the protein CASSWGLQETQYF. The chain joins TRBV5-8 to TRBJ2-5; tentatively, D is TRBD2 (6 bases). With 3 bases removed from V and 2 bases from J, the gap between germline ends came to 8 bases. Per the germline V gene, CDR1 is SGHTS and CDR2 is YDEGEE. CDR3 length: 13 amino acids.

The chain has TRBV27 and TRBJ1-1; TRBD1 aligns across 8 bases. The V gene end was trimmed by 5 bases and the J gene end by 1 base; junction bases not matched to a gene: 6. From germline, CDR1 is MNHEY and CDR2 SMNVEV (reference sequence). The CDR3 loop spans 15 amino acids. CDR3 amino acids: CASSRQTGANTEAFF. DNA of the CDR3: TGTGCCAGCAGTCGACAGACAGGGGCGAACACTGAAGCTTTCTTT.

The chain is built from TRBV7-9 and TRBJ1-3; 9 bases are shared with TRBD1. CDR1 SEHNR and CDR2 FQNEAQ come from the germline V gene (reference sequence). The trim removed 5 bases at V and 3 bases at J, leaving 2 bases unmatched. The CDR3 runs to 14 residues. DNA for the CDR3: TGTGCCAGCAGCGGACAGGGGAGTGGAAACACCATATATTTT. Translated, it gives CASSGQGSGNTIYF.

DNA for the CDR3: TGTGCCAGCAGCCAGGTCTCAAGGGGGTATGGCTACACCTTC. Protein sequence: CASSQVSRGYGYTF. The chain has TRBV27 and TRBJ1-2; D might be TRBD1 (6 bases). Germline-derived CDR1 and CDR2 are MNHEY and SMNVEV (reference sequence). The V end was cut by 6 bases, the J end by 5 bases, with 16 bases between. The CDR3 is made up of 14 amino acids.

V is TRBV7-3 and J is TRBJ2-2, with 7 positions matching TRBD2. V shed 4 bases and J 1 base; nucleotides not matched to a gene: 6. This CDR3 has 16 residues. CDR1 is SGHTA, CDR2 FQGTGA, per germline. In nucleotides, the CDR3 is TGTGCCAGCAGCTCGTTCTTAGCGGGGAACACCGGGGAGCTGTTTTTT. This gives the protein CASSSFLAGNTGELFF.

This sequence joins TRBV12-3 or TRBV12-4 and TRBJ1-2, with D possibly TRBD1 on 5 matching bases. This CDR3 has 13 residues. V was clipped by 3 bases and J by 4 bases, with 9 bases between them. The chain's CDR3 is CASSFDRIYGYTF. The CDR3 bases are TGTGCCAGCAGTTTTGACAGAATCTATGGCTACACCTTC.

The CDR3 protein is CASSRTGGGGNQPQHF. The CDR3 DNA reads TGTGCCAGCAGCCGCACAGGGGGTGGAGGCAATCAGCCCCAGCATTTT. V and J are TRBV7-9 and TRBJ1-5, with 8 nucleotides matching TRBD1. This CDR3 is 16 amino acids long. CDR1 is SEHNR, CDR2 FQNEAQ, per germline (reference sequence). J lost 2 bases, V lost 5 bases, and 8 bases had no gene match.

The chain has TRBV5-1 and TRBJ1-1, with D perhaps matching TRBD1 (5 bases). The V gene lost 2 bases and the J gene lost 0 bases, with 8 bases spanning the gap. The V gene's germline CDR1 is SGHRS and CDR2 YFSETQ. This CDR3 comprises 14 residues. In nucleotides, the CDR3 is TGCGCCAGCAGCTTACTACAGGTGAACACTGAAGCTTTCTTT. Protein sequence: CASSLLQVNTEAFF.

The V call is TRBV5-8, the J call TRBJ1-4; D is unresolved. The CDR3 contains 12 residues. V dropped 5 bases and J dropped 5 bases, with 7 bases sitting between them. The germline gives CDR1 SGHTS, CDR2 YDEGEE. The CDR3 protein is CASSQRNEKLFF. CDR3 sequence (DNA): TGTGCCAGCAGTCAGAGGAATGAAAAACTGTTTTTT.

This chain connects TRBV2 to TRBJ1-2; TRBD1 matches 9 bases. There are 14 residues in the CDR3. V lost 1 base, J lost 8 bases, and 5 bases stayed unmatched. CDR1 and CDR2 (germline): SNHLY, FYNNEI. The CDR3 DNA sequence: TGTGCCAGCAGTGAAGAGGGGACAGGGCGCGGCTACACCTTC. Translated, it gives CASSEEGTGRGYTF.

This chain connects TRBV7-8 to TRBJ2-5, with 12 bases fitting TRBD1. Germline values: CDR1 SGHVS, CDR2 FQNEAQ. The V gene end was trimmed by 10 bases and the J gene end by 5 bases; junction bases not matched to a gene: 8. The CDR3 covers 14 residues. CDR3 sequence (DNA): TGTGCCACGCAGGGACAGGGGGCTAGGGAGACCCAGTACTTC. Amino acid sequence: CATQGQGARETQYF.

V usage is TRBV6-1 and J usage is TRBJ1-5, with D possibly being TRBD1 (6 bases). Trimming took 2 bases from V and 6 from J, leaving 11 bases between them. Germline V gives CDR1 MNHNS, CDR2 SASEGT. The CDR3 sequence is 14 residues long. The CDR3 region is CASSERNRVQPQHF. CDR3 nucleotides: TGTGCCAGCAGTGAAAGGAACAGGGTTCAGCCCCAGCATTTT.

This chain links TRBV28 with TRBJ1-1; TRBD1 aligns across 9 bases. Per the germline V gene, CDR1 is MDHEN and CDR2 is SYDVKM. With 6 bases clipped from V and 13 bases from J, the junction kept 15 bases outside the gene matches. This CDR3 is built from 14 residues. The CDR3 bases are TGTGCCAGCAGCCGAGGACAGGGGCGTGATCGGTGTTTCTTT. It yields the protein CASSRGQGRDRCFF. Supplemented by reference TRBV28 and TRBJ1-1, the full variable domain reads DVKVTQSSRYLVKRTGEKVFLECVQDMDHENMFWYRQDPGLGLRLIYFSYDVKMKEKGDIPEGYSVSREKKERFSLILESASTNQTSMYLCASSRGQGRDRCFFGQGTRLTVV.

The CDR3 loop reads CASRTDTGTGELFF. The CDR3 bases are TGTGCCAGCAGAACAGATACAGGGACCGGGGAGCTGTTTTTT. The V call is TRBV27, the J call TRBJ2-2; D might be TRBD1 (6 bases). This CDR3 has 14 residues. Germline V gives CDR1 MNHEY, CDR2 SMNVEV (reference sequence). Trimming removed 6 bases at V and 5 bases at J, with 13 bases between.

This chain uses TRBV7-9 with TRBJ2-1, with 13 bases aligning to TRBD2. Germline CDR1 is SEHNR and CDR2 is FQNEAQ (reference sequence). J gave up 7 bases and V 5 bases, and 5 bases lay outside the gene matches. The CDR3 runs to 15 residues. The CDR3 is CASSEPGLAGNEQFF. CDR3 DNA sequence: TGTGCCAGCAGCGAGCCGGGACTAGCGGGGAATGAGCAGTTCTTC.

V is TRBV19 and J is TRBJ2-7; no clear D. The CDR3 is made up of 12 amino acids. Trimming stripped 4 bases from V and 2 bases from J, with 6 bases between. CDR1 and CDR2 (germline): LNHDA, SQIVND (reference sequence). Here the CDR3 reads CASSSSAYEQYF. CDR3 sequence (DNA): TGTGCCAGTAGTAGTTCTGCCTACGAGCAGTACTTC.

The gene calls are TRBV2 and TRBJ1-2; TRBD1 matches 9 bases. Germline V gives CDR1 SNHLY, CDR2 FYNNEI. The CDR3 length is 13 residues. V lost 7 bases to trimming and J lost 3 bases; unmatched junction nucleotides: 3. The CDR3 DNA sequence: TGTGCCAGCACGGGGACAGGGCACTATGGCTACACCTTC. It is translated as CASTGTGHYGYTF.

The V and J genes are TRBV5-5 and TRBJ1-1; a weak D match, TRBD1 (6 bases). CDR1 SGHKS and CDR2 YYEKEE come from the germline V gene (reference sequence). The CDR3 has 16 residues. V dropped 0 bases and J dropped 4 bases, with 16 bases sitting between them. The DNA for the CDR3 is TGTGCCAGCAGCTTGGGTAGGGGGATTCTGGGCACTGAAGCTTTCTTT. This translates into CASSLGRGILGTEAFF.

This clone was recorded a few times. The sample holds other DNA sequences that translate to the same CDR3. This chain uses TRBV3-1 (or the pseudogene TRBV3-2) with TRBJ1-5; D unresolved. Germline assignment: CDR1 LGHDT and CDR2 YNNKEL (reference sequence). V lost 0 bases and J 7 bases, leaving 7 bases between the germline ends. CDR3 length: 13 residues. The CDR3 loop reads CASSQDRGQPQHF. CDR3 bases: TGTGCCAGCAGCCAAGATCGAGGGCAGCCCCAGCATTTT.

V and J are TRBV7-9 and TRBJ1-2; no clear D gene. CDR3 length: 12 residues. CDR1 is SEHNR, CDR2 FQNEAQ, per germline (reference sequence). V lost 4 bases to trimming and J lost 4 bases, with 7 bases between them. This chain's CDR3 is CASSSDFYGYTF. For the CDR3, the DNA is TGTGCCAGCAGCTCAGATTTCTATGGCTACACCTTC. Supplemented by reference TRBV7-9 and TRBJ1-2, the full variable domain reads DTGVSQNPRHKITKRGQNVTFRCDPISEHNRLYWYRQTLGQGPEFLTYFQNEAQLEKSRLLSDRFSAERPKGSFSTLEIQRTEQGDSAMYLCASSSDFYGYTFGSGTRLTVV.

The chain links TRBV10-3 to TRBJ1-1, with 7 bases matching TRBD1. The CDR3 has 12 amino acids. Germline-derived CDR1 and CDR2 are ENHRY and SYGVKD. Trimming at V came to 10 bases and at J to 7 bases, leaving 9 bases not matched to a gene. The DNA for the CDR3 is TGTGCCACCCGACAGGGCATAGATGAAGCTTTCTTT. Translated: CATRQGIDEAFF.

The V call is TRBV3-1 (or the pseudogene TRBV3-2), the J call TRBJ1-5; 7 nucleotides line up with TRBD1. CDR1 is LGHDT, CDR2 YNNKEL, per germline (reference sequence). Losses at the gene ends were 6 bases for V and 0 bases for J; bases not matched to a gene: 2. The CDR3 length is 14 residues. The CDR3 spells CASRQGNSNQPQHF. The CDR3 bases are TGTGCCAGCAGACAGGGGAATAGCAATCAGCCCCAGCATTTT.

The chain couples TRBV29-1 to TRBJ1-3; possible D gene TRBD1, 5 bases. This CDR3 spans 14 amino acids. Germline V CDR1 and CDR2: SQVTM, ANQGSEA. V lost 4 bases to trimming and J lost 3 bases, with 13 bases between them. DNA for the CDR3: TGCAGCGTTGCCCTCCCGGGACTTGGAAACACCATATATTTT. Residues: CSVALPGLGNTIYF.

The chain recombines TRBV7-9 with TRBJ1-3, with no clear D. This CDR3 is built from 15 residues. The germline V and J ends were trimmed by 5 bases and 7 bases, with 18 bases remaining between them. Germline V gene sequence: CDR1 SEHNR, CDR2 FQNEAQ (reference sequence). The CDR3 region has the DNA TGTGCCAGCAGCCTGGGCGGCGGGAGTAAGAACACCATATATTTT. It translates to CASSLGGGSKNTIYF.

The chain carries TRBV18 and TRBJ1-5; TRBD1 agrees at 8 bases. The germline CDR1 and CDR2 sequences are KGHSH and LQKENI. V was pared by 3 bases and J by 4 bases, with 5 bases of the junction left unmatched. The CDR3 is made up of 15 amino acids. The CDR3 DNA sequence: TGTGCCAGCTCACCGGACAGGGTAGGAAATCAGCCCCAGCATTTT. Translated: CASSPDRVGNQPQHF.

In its sample, this clone was seen once. The rearrangement joins TRBV5-1 to TRBJ2-2, with D possibly TRBD2 on 5 matching bases. Trimming took 0 bases from V and 8 from J, leaving 11 bases between them. CDR1 is SGHRS, CDR2 YFSETQ, per germline. The CDR3 covers 14 residues. The CDR3 is CASSLAPADGELFF. Here the CDR3 DNA reads TGCGCCAGCAGCTTGGCTCCAGCGGATGGGGAGCTGTTTTTT. Full variable domain (remainder filled in from reference TRBV5-1 and TRBJ2-2): KAGVTQTPRYLIKTRGQQVTLSCSPISGHRSVSWYQQTPGQGLQFLFEYFSETQRNKGNFPGRFSGRQFSNSRSEMNVSTLELGDSALYLCASSLAPADGELFFGEGSRLTVL.